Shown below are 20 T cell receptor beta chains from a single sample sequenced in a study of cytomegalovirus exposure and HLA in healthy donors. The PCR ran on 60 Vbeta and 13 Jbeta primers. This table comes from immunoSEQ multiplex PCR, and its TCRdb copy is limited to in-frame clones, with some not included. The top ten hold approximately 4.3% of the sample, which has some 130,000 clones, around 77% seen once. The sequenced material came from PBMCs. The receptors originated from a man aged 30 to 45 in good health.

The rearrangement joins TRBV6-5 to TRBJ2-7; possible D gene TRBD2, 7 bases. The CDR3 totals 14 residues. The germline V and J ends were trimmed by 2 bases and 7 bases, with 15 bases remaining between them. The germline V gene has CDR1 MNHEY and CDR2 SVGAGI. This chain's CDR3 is CASSYQAGAGEQYF. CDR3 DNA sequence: TGTGCCAGCAGTTACCAGGCGGGGGCGGGGGAGCAGTACTTC.

DNA for the CDR3: TGTGCCAGCAGTTACTCGAGGGAAACAGATACGCAGTATTTT. Its protein product is CASSYSRETDTQYF. The chain links TRBV6-6 to TRBJ2-3; D may be TRBD2 (5 bases). Germline values: CDR1 MNHNY, CDR2 SVGAGI (reference sequence). CDR3 length: 14 residues. Trimming left V 0 bases short and J 3 bases short, with 7 bases between.

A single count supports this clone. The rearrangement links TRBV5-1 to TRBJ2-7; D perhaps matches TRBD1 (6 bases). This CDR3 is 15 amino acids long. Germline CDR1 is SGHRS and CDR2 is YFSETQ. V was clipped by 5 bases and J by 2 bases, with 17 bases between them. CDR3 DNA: TGCGCCAGCAGGATGACAGGCCTCTACACCTACGAGCAGTACTTC. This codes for CASRMTGLYTYEQYF.

CDR3 protein: CASSYIRGKDTEAFF. The DNA of the CDR3 is TGTGCCAGCTCATATATTAGAGGGAAGGACACTGAAGCTTTCTTT. J is TRBJ1-1 and V is TRBV18; D gene unclear. This CDR3 is built from 15 residues. Looked up from germline, CDR1 is KGHSH and CDR2 is LQKENI. V gave up 5 bases and J gave up 3 bases, with 16 bases separating them. Looking up the rest from reference TRBV18 and TRBJ1-1 gives the full variable domain: NAGVMQNPRHLVRRRGQEARLRCSPMKGHSHVYWYRQLPEEGLKFMVYLQKENIIDESGMPKERFSAEFPKEGPSILRIQQVVRGDSAAYFCASSYIRGKDTEAFFGQGTRLTVV.

CDR3 sequence reads: CAWSTTPRTEAFF. In DNA form, the CDR3 reads TGTGCCTGGAGTACGACTCCACGCACTGAAGCTTTCTTT. The V and J genes are TRBV30 and TRBJ1-1; D is unresolved. Germline CDR1 GTSNPN, CDR2 SVGIG (reference sequence). CDR3 length: 13 amino acids. V shed 2 bases and J shed 4 bases, with 11 bases lying between them.

The CDR3 is CASSNGRLIPSYNEQFF. CDR3 bases: TGTGCCAGCAGCAATGGCCGCCTTATTCCCTCCTACAATGAGCAGTTCTTC. The V gene is TRBV21-1, the J gene TRBJ2-1; TRBD1, the D gene given by the table, was not confirmed from the DNA. TRBV21-1 is deemed a pseudogene. There are 17 residues in the CDR3.

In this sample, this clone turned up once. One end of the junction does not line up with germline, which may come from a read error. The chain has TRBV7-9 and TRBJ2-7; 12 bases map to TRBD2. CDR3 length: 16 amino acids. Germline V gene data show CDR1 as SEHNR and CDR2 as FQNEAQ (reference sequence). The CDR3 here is CSSSPALAGGNYEQYF. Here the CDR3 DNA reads TGTTCCAGCAGCCCGGCCCTAGCGGGAGGGAACTACGAGCAGTACTTC.

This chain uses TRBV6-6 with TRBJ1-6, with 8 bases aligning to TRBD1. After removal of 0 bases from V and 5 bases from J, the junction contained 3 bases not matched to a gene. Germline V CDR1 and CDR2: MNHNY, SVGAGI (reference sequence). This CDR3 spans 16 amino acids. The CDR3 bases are TGTGCCAGCAGTTACTCGGGACAGGTGAATAATTCACCCCTCCACTTT. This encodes CASSYSGQVNNSPLHF.

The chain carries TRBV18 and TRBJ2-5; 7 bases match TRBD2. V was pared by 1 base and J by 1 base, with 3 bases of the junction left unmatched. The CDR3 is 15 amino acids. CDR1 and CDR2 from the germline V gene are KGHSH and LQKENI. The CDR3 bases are TGTGCCAGCTCACCACGGGCTAGCGGCCAAGAGACCCAGTACTTC. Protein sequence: CASSPRASGQETQYF.

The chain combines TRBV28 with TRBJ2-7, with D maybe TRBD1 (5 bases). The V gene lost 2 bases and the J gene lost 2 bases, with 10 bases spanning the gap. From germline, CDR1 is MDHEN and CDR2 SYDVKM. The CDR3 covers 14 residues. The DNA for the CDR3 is TGTGCCAGCAGTTTAAGGGGATCCACCTACGAGCAGTACTTC. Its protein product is CASSLRGSTYEQYF. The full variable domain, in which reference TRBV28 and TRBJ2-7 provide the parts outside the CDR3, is DVKVTQSSRYLVKRTGEKVFLECVQDMDHENMFWYRQDPGLGLRLIYFSYDVKMKEKGDIPEGYSVSREKKERFSLILESASTNQTSMYLCASSLRGSTYEQYFGPGTRLTVT.

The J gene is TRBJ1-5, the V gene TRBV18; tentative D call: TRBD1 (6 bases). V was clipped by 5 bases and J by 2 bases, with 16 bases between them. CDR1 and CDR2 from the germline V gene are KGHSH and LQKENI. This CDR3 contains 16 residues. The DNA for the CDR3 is TGTGCCAGCTCAACGAGGGGGGCGGGAGGCAATCAGCCCCAGCATTTT. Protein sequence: CASSTRGAGGNQPQHF.

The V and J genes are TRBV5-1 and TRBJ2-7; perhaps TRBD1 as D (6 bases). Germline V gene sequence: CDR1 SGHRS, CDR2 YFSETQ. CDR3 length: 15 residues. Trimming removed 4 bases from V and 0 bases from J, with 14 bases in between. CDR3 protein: CASSPQGSSSYEQYF. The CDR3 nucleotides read TGCGCCAGCAGCCCCCAGGGGTCTAGCTCCTACGAGCAGTACTTC.

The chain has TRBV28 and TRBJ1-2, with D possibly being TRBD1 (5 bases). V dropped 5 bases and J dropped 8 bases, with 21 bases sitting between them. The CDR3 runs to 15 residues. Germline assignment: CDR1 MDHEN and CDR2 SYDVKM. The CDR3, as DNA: TGTGCCAGCAGTGAAGGGGCAGAGCTTATGTCGGGCTACACCTTC. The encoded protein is CASSEGAELMSGYTF.

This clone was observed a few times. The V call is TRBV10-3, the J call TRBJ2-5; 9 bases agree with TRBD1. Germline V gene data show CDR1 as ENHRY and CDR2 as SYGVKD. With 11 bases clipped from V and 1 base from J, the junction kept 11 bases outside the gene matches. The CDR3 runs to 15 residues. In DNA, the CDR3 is TGTGCCGCTAGGAGGGGGACAGGGCCCCAAGAGACCCAGTACTTC. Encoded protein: CAARRGTGPQETQYF.

This CDR3 is CASSLQGGSAEQFF. The CDR3 nucleotides are TGTGCCAGCAGCCTTCAGGGCGGGAGTGCTGAGCAGTTCTTC. The rearrangement joins TRBV7-3 to TRBJ2-1; 7 nucleotides line up with TRBD2. Losses at the gene ends were 5 bases for V and 9 bases for J; bases not matched to a gene: 10. The CDR3 has 14 amino acids. Per germline, CDR1 SGHTA and CDR2 FQGTGA.

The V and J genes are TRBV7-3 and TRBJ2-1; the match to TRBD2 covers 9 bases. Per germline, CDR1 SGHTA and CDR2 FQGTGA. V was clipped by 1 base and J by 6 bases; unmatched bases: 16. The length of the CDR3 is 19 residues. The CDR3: CASSLIPLGAGGLFNEQFF. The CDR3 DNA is TGTGCCAGCAGCTTAATACCCCTCGGAGCGGGAGGACTCTTCAATGAGCAGTTCTTC.

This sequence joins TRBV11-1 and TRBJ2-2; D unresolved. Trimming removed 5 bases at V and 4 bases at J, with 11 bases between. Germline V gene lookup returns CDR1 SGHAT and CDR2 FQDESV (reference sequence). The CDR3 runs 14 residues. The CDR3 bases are TGTGCCAGCAGCCCCCCGCAGGCCACCGGGGAGCTGTTTTTT. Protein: CASSPPQATGELFF.

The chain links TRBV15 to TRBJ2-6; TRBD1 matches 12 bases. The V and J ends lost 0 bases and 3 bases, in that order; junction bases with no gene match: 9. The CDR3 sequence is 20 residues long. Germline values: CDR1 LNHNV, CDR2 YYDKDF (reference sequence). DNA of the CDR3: TGTGCCACCAGCAGAGATGCGGGACAGGGGGCGCTATTTGGGGCCAACGTCCTGACTTTC. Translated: CATSRDAGQGALFGANVLTF.

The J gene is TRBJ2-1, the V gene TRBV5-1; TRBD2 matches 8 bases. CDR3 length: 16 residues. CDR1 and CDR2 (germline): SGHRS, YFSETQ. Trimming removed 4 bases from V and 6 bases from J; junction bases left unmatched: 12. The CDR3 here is CASSPLVTGGFNEQFF. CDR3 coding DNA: TGCGCCAGCAGCCCGCTTGTAACGGGAGGGTTCAATGAGCAGTTCTTC. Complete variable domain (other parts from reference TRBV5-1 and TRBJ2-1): KAGVTQTPRYLIKTRGQQVTLSCSPISGHRSVSWYQQTPGQGLQFLFEYFSETQRNKGNFPGRFSGRQFSNSRSEMNVSTLELGDSALYLCASSPLVTGGFNEQFFGPGTRLTVL.

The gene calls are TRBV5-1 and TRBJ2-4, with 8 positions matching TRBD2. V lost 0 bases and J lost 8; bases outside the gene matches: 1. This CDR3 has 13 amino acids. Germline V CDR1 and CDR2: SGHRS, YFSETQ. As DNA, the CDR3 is TGCGCCAGCAGCTTGGCCGGGGGGGACATTCAGTACTTC. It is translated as CASSLAGGDIQYF.